Below are 17 T cell receptor beta chains sequenced from a single sample in a study of graft-versus-host responses after intestinal transplantation (dated by TCRdb to about 2021). No antigen is known for these receptors. What this sample's time point label stands for: cells obtained before transplantation from donor or recipient. Library preparation was by the immunoSEQ multiplex PCR assay. TCRdb took this table from immuneACCESS and kept in-frame rearrangements with V and J called. Such tables lack part of the clones; where checked against another copy, unresolved V genes explain under half of the gap, and the rest is unexplained. Present in this sample are some 50,000 clones, approximately 84% of which were seen just once. Jointly, the top ten make up 0.45% to 0.55% of the sample. This material consisted of unstimulated CD4+ T cells sorted from spleen or lymph node cells, taken before transplant. These receptors originate from a human donor who was the organ donor for an intestinal transplant.

The count of this clone is one. This chain connects TRBV5-6 to TRBJ1-2, with D unclear. The CDR3 loop spans 11 amino acids. Germline assignment: CDR1 SGHDT and CDR2 YYEEEE. The ends were cut back, 1 base at V and 7 bases at J, with 5 bases in the middle. The CDR3 reads CASSLSAGYTF. DNA of the CDR3: TGTGCCAGCAGCTTGAGCGCTGGCTACACCTTC.

The rearrangement uses TRBV30 and TRBJ1-4; D is perhaps TRBD1 (5 bases). The CDR3 extends over 14 amino acids. Germline CDR1 reads GTSNPN; CDR2 reads SVGIG (reference sequence). V lost 3 bases and J 7 bases, leaving 15 bases between the germline ends. CDR3 sequence: CAWSTRRGGEKLFF. In nucleotides, the CDR3 is TGTGCCTGGAGCACCAGGCGGGGGGGTGAAAAACTGTTTTTT. Full variable domain (missing parts from reference TRBV30 and TRBJ1-4): SQTIHQWPATLVQPVGSPLSLECTVEGTSNPNLYWYRQAAGRGLQLLFYSVGIGQISSEVPQNLSASRPQDRQFILSSKKLLLSDSGFYLCAWSTRRGGEKLFFGSGTQLSVL.

The rearrangement links TRBV4-1 to TRBJ1-2; tentatively, D is TRBD1 (5 bases). Germline lookup yields CDR1 MGHRA and CDR2 YSYEKL. The V end was cut by 0 bases, the J end by 4 bases, with 9 bases between. There are 14 residues in the CDR3. The CDR3 protein is CASSQDAGSYGYTF. CDR3 DNA: TGCGCCAGCAGCCAAGATGCAGGGAGCTATGGCTACACCTTC.

As to this clone: Other DNA sequences in this sample translate to the same CDR3. The rearrangement uses TRBV5-1 and TRBJ2-5; D assignment may be TRBD1 or TRBD2 (5 bases each). Germline V CDR1 and CDR2: SGHRS, YFSETQ. The CDR3 consists of 13 residues. Trimming took 4 bases from V and 2 from J, leaving 9 bases between them. The CDR3 bases are TGCGCCAGCAGCCAGGGAGCGCAAGAGACCCAGTACTTC. Translated, it gives CASSQGAQETQYF.

Here the CDR3 reads CASSAGTGRQYF. The CDR3, as DNA: TGCGCCAGCAGCGCGGGTACAGGGCGGCAGTACTTC. This sequence joins TRBV5-1 and TRBJ2-7; D is perhaps TRBD1 (6 bases). CDR3 size: 12 residues. V gave up 4 bases and J gave up 9 bases, with 14 bases separating them. Germline CDR1 reads SGHRS; CDR2 reads YFSETQ.

This clone has only one observation. V usage is TRBV30 and J usage is TRBJ1-2; D unclear. Germline-derived CDR1 and CDR2 are GTSNPN and SVGIG (reference sequence). The CDR3 is 15 amino acids. V lost 3 bases, J lost 4 bases, and 18 bases lay in between. CDR3 coding DNA: TGTGCCTGGAGGACCCCGGGGAGGCCGTCCTATGGCTACACCTTC. This translates into CAWRTPGRPSYGYTF.

The V gene is TRBV5-1, the J gene TRBJ2-2; D is possibly TRBD2 (6 bases). Trimming removed 0 bases at V and 2 bases at J, with 11 bases between. CDR3 size: 16 residues. Germline V gene data show CDR1 as SGHRS and CDR2 as YFSETQ. The CDR3, as DNA: TGCGCCAGCAGCTTGGGGGCTAGCGCTAACACCGGGGAGCTGTTTTTT. Protein product: CASSLGASANTGELFF.

This chain connects TRBV15 to TRBJ2-3; D remains unclear. The CDR3 length is 13 residues. V lost 0 bases to trimming and J lost 5 bases, with 6 bases between them. Germline V CDR1 and CDR2: LNHNV, YYDKDF (reference sequence). The CDR3 coding sequence is TGTGCCACCAGCAGAGAGTGGAGAGATACGCAGTATTTT. This translates into CATSREWRDTQYF.

The CDR3 nucleotides are TGTGCCAGCAGCCCTGCGGCGGGATGGGGGGACAATGAGCAGTTCTTC. Protein product: CASSPAAGWGDNEQFF. The chain recombines TRBV5-4 with TRBJ2-1, with D maybe TRBD2 (6 bases). Trimming cost V 4 bases and J 5 bases, with 19 bases left between them. The CDR3 spans 16 residues. Per the germline V gene, CDR1 is SGHNT and CDR2 is YYREEE (reference sequence).

The chain is built from TRBV6-1 and TRBJ2-7; TRBD2 agrees at 9 bases. J lost 1 base, V lost 11 bases, and 12 bases had no gene match. This CDR3 has 15 residues. Germline V gene sequence: CDR1 MNHNS, CDR2 SASEGT. The CDR3 protein is CAVRVPSGASYEQYF. CDR3 sequence (DNA): TGTGCCGTCCGCGTCCCTAGCGGGGCATCCTACGAGCAGTACTTC.

This chain links TRBV30 with TRBJ1-4, with D tentatively TRBD1 (5 bases). The CDR3 sequence is 14 residues long. With 5 bases removed from V and 5 bases from J, the gap between germline ends came to 15 bases. The germline gives CDR1 GTSNPN, CDR2 SVGIG (reference sequence). DNA of the CDR3: TGTGCCTGGCCGATTGGGGCCTGGAATGAAAAACTGTTTTTT. Protein product: CAWPIGAWNEKLFF.

J is TRBJ1-1 and V is TRBV7-2; D is undetermined. V was pared by 2 bases and J by 8 bases, with 9 bases between. Germline V gene sequence: CDR1 SGHTA, CDR2 FQGNSA. This CDR3 spans 12 amino acids. The CDR3 sequence is CASSLNVGEAFF. The CDR3 nucleotides are TGTGCCAGCAGCTTAAATGTAGGGGAAGCTTTCTTT. Looking up the rest from reference TRBV7-2 and TRBJ1-1 gives the full variable domain: GAGVSQSPSNKVTEKGKDVELRCDPISGHTALYWYRQSLGQGLEFLIYFQGNSAPDKSGLPSDRFSAERTGGSVSTLTIQRTQQEDSAVYLCASSLNVGEAFFGQGTRLTVV.

V is TRBV29-1 and J is TRBJ2-5; D may be TRBD1 or TRBD2 (6 bases each). V dropped 4 bases and J dropped 5 bases, with 11 bases sitting between them. The CDR3 spans 12 residues. Germline assignment: CDR1 SQVTM and CDR2 ANQGSEA. The CDR3 DNA sequence: TGCAGCGTTGTCGGGGGCGCGGAGACCCAGTACTTC. As protein: CSVVGGAETQYF.

This clone has a handful of counts. The chain is built from TRBV10-2 and TRBJ2-7; D is possibly TRBD1 (5 bases). The germline gives CDR1 WSHSY, CDR2 SAAADI. V was trimmed by 7 bases and J by 5 bases, leaving 9 bases between them. This CDR3 spans 11 amino acids. For the CDR3, the DNA is TGCGCCAGCACAGGGTACGACGAGCAGTACTTC. It codes for CASTGYDEQYF.

The rearrangement links TRBV18 to TRBJ1-3, with D uncertain. The V gene's germline CDR1 is KGHSH and CDR2 LQKENI. V shed 4 bases and J shed 2 bases, with 12 bases lying between them. This CDR3 spans 15 amino acids. The CDR3 spells CASSLDTVAGNTIYF. CDR3 in DNA: TGTGCCAGCTCACTCGACACGGTGGCTGGAAACACCATATATTTT. Full variable domain (missing parts from reference TRBV18 and TRBJ1-3): NAGVMQNPRHLVRRRGQEARLRCSPMKGHSHVYWYRQLPEEGLKFMVYLQKENIIDESGMPKERFSAEFPKEGPSILRIQQVVRGDSAAYFCASSLDTVAGNTIYFGEGSWLTVV.

This chain joins TRBV7-2 and TRBJ2-3; D uncertain. Trimming took 4 bases from V and 2 from J, leaving 10 bases between them. The CDR3 length is 14 residues. The germline V gene has CDR1 SGHTA and CDR2 FQGNSA. The DNA of the CDR3 is TGTGCCAGCAGCTGGCCGGGCCTCACAGATACGCAGTATTTT. It specifies CASSWPGLTDTQYF.

The table lists this clone with a few counts. The rearrangement joins TRBV25-1 to TRBJ1-2; TRBD1 agrees at 7 bases. Germline loops: CDR1 MGHDK, CDR2 SYGVNS. V was clipped by 4 bases and J by 8 bases; unmatched bases: 13. CDR3 size: 15 residues. The CDR3 region has the DNA TGTGCCAGCAGTGGCTCCGGGACAGATCCAATAGGCTACACCTTC. Residues: CASSGSGTDPIGYTF.